Sequencing of this T cell receptor beta chain was carried out in a study of patients and donors after allogeneic stem cell transplantation. This clonotype was seen more than once but under ten times. V lost 2 bases, J lost 4 bases, and 6 bases stayed unmatched. The CDR3 is 16 amino acids. CDR1 SNHLY and CDR2 FYNNEI come from the germline V gene. TCRdb reprocessed the RT-PCR reads via MiXCR and lists one record per CDR3 protein. The data hold hundreds of thousands of distinct CDR3 sequences, with approximately 16% observed a single time. V usage is TRBV2 and J usage is TRBJ2-1; TRBD2 matches 9 bases. The sequence came from a human donor who was either an allogeneic HSCT recipient or a stem cell or donor lymphocyte infusion donor (not recorded which). It is not recorded whose cells these are; they may come from a transplant donor. Specimen: blood, either unsorted or a sorted T cell fraction (not recorded which). The CDR3 bases are TGTGCCAGCAGTGAACGGCGGGGGGGGCCTTACAATGAGCAGTTCTTC. Translation: CASSERRGGPYNEQFF.